This T cell receptor beta chain was sequenced in a study of OX40 agonist ivuxolimab in advanced cancers. About the research overall: People in dose escalation had one of these cancers: hepatocellular carcinoma, melanoma, renal cell or head and neck cancer.

In the case of this clone: The antigen is not known.

TCRdb keeps only in-frame clones here, not all; method: immunoSEQ multiplex PCR. The table records about 29,000 clones, 90% to 95% of them present only once. Notes on the study in general: Some nonresponders likewise displayed low normalized T-cell clonal expansion.

People who had autoimmune disease history or systemic immunosuppression were excluded. This CDR3 is 17 amino acids long. Germline V gene lookup returns CDR1 MNHEY and CDR2 SMNVEV (reference sequence). V was cut by 2 bases and J by 1 base, with 15 bases left in between. Here the sequenced sample was CD4+ or CD8+ T cells sorted from blood, taken in a trial of the OX40 agonist ivuxolimab. This clonotype originated in an adult with an advanced solid tumor such as melanoma, head and neck, liver or kidney cancer. This chain joins TRBV27 and TRBJ2-4; weak D call: TRBD2 (5 bases). DNA of the CDR3: TGTGCCAGCAGTTTACCCCCGCGGGTGGGGGCCAAAAACATTCAGTACTTC. Amino acid sequence: CASSLPPRVGAKNIQYF.